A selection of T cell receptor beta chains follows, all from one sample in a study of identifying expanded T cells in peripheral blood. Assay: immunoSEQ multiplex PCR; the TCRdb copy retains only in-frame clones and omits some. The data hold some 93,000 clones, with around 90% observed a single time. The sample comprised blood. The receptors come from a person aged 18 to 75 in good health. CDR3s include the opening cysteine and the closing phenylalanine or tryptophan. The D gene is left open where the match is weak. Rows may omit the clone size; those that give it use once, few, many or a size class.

CAWSVVNSYEQYF,TGTGCCTGGAGTGTCGTGAATTCCTACGAGCAGTACTTC,.,.,TRBJ2-7,TRBV30
CASGPPRSENTEAFF,TGTGCTAGTGGTCCCCCCCGGTCGGAGAACACTGAAGCTTTCTTT,.,.,TRBJ1-1,TRBV12-5
CASSLGQGGSYGYTF,TGTGCCAGCAGTTTAGGACAGGGGGGTAGCTATGGCTACACCTTC,once,TRBD1,TRBJ1-2,TRBV6-6
CASSYQETQYF,TGTGCCAGCAGCTACCAAGAGACCCAGTACTTC,.,.,TRBJ2-5,TRBV7-6
CASSVGYEQYF,TGTGCCAGCAGCGTCGGATACGAGCAGTACTTC,.,.,TRBJ2-7,TRBV5-8
CSVEADGYTF,TGCAGCGTTGAAGCGGATGGCTACACCTTC,.,.,TRBJ1-2,TRBV29-1
CASSPGTHMNTEAFF,TGTGCCAGCAGCCCAGGGACACATATGAACACTGAAGCTTTCTTT,.,.,TRBJ1-1,TRBV7-9
CASSEDYYGYTF,TGTGCCAGCAGTGAAGACTACTATGGCTACACCTTC,once,.,TRBJ1-2,TRBV2
CASRGLGAGYTF,TGTGCCAGCAGGGGGTTAGGGGCCGGCTACACCTTC,.,.,TRBJ1-2,TRBV9
CASSLLGDEQFF,TGTGCCAGCAGCTTACTGGGCGATGAGCAGTTCTTC,.,.,TRBJ2-1,TRBV11-3
CATDRGGSSYNEQFF,TGTGCCACCGACCGCGGGGGCAGCTCCTACAATGAGCAGTTCTTC,.,.,TRBJ2-1,TRBV7-9
CASSWEGGRSREQFF,TGTGCCAGCAGCTGGGAGGGAGGGCGGTCTCGTGAGCAGTTCTTC,.,TRBD2,TRBJ2-1,TRBV7-9
CASSAQNRASSDYF,TGTGCCAGCAGCGCACAAAACAGGGCTTCCTCGGATTACTTC,.,.,TRBJ2-5,TRBV5-5
CSVEEDRATEAFF,TGCAGCGTTGAGGAAGACAGGGCGACTGAAGCTTTCTTT,few,TRBD1,TRBJ1-1,TRBV29-1
CAWSEGENTEAFF,TGTGCCTGGAGTGAAGGGGAGAACACTGAAGCTTTCTTT,.,.,TRBJ1-1,TRBV30
CASSLRFGGQGEKLFF,TGTGCCAGCAGTTTACGTTTTGGGGGACAGGGTGAAAAACTGTTTTTT,.,TRBD1,TRBJ1-4,TRBV27
CASSLTGQGARGPQHF,TGTGCCAGCAGTTTAACGGGACAGGGGGCGAGGGGGCCCCAGCATTTT,few,TRBD1,TRBJ1-5,TRBV27
CASSQSPGTYYTF,TGTGCCAGCAGCCAGTCCCCGGGAACCTACTACACCTTC,few,.,TRBJ1-2,TRBV4-2
CASSPPGLSGNTIYF,TGTGCCAGCAGCCCACCAGGGCTCTCTGGAAACACCATATATTTT,.,.,TRBJ1-3,TRBV7-2
CASSQDRPVGDRGHQPQHF,TGCGCCAGCAGCCAAGATCGACCGGTAGGGGACAGGGGACATCAGCCCCAGCATTTT,.,TRBD1,TRBJ1-5,TRBV4-1
CASSLRQGLEDTGELFF,TGTGCCAGCAGCTTAAGGCAGGGACTCGAGGACACCGGGGAGCTGTTTTTT,.,.,TRBJ2-2,TRBV7-3
CASSLKPRGQALSNSPLHF,TGTGCCAGCAGCTTAAAACCTCGGGGACAGGCCCTAAGTAATTCACCCCTCCACTTT,.,TRBD1,TRBJ1-6,TRBV7-6
CAWNRGEWEQFF,TGTGCCTGGAATAGGGGGGAGTGGGAGCAGTTCTTC,.,.,TRBJ2-1,TRBV30
CASSPRTGDLYEQYF,TGTGCCAGCAGCCCGAGGACAGGGGATCTCTACGAGCAGTACTTC,.,TRBD1,TRBJ2-7,TRBV7-9
CASSEGLNQPQHF,TGTGCCAGCAGTGAAGGTCTAAATCAGCCCCAGCATTTT,.,.,TRBJ1-5,TRBV6-1
CASSLDQMTHNEQFF,TGTGCCAGCAGTTTGGACCAGATGACCCACAATGAGCAGTTCTTC,.,.,TRBJ2-1,TRBV27
CASSLRGTQESNTGELFF,TGTGCCAGCAGCTTACGTGGCACACAGGAGTCGAACACCGGGGAGCTGTTTTTT,.,.,TRBJ2-2,TRBV7-8
CASSKGQGEAEAFF,TGTGCCAGCAGCAAGGGACAGGGGGAGGCAGAAGCTTTCTTT,.,TRBD1,TRBJ1-1,TRBV7-9
CASSDPPARGGTDTQYF,TGTGCCAGCAGTGACCCGCCCGCGAGAGGGGGCACAGATACGCAGTATTTT,.,.,TRBJ2-3,TRBV6-1
CASSLYGGRTYEQYF,TGTGCCAGCAGTTTATATGGGGGGAGGACCTACGAGCAGTACTTC,.,.,TRBJ2-7,TRBV28
CASSLDPNQPQHF,TGTGCCAGCAGTCTGGACCCAAATCAGCCCCAGCATTTT,.,.,TRBJ1-5,TRBV5-5
CASSRKSSGETQYF,TGTGCCAGCAGCCGGAAGTCTAGCGGGGAGACCCAGTACTTC,once,TRBD2,TRBJ2-5,TRBV5-6
CATEGQDSYEQYF,TGTGCCACCGAAGGACAGGACTCCTACGAGCAGTACTTC,few,TRBD1,TRBJ2-7,TRBV10-3
CASSSTGTTNTGELFF,TGTGCCAGCAGCTCAACCGGGACAACGAACACCGGGGAGCTGTTTTTT,.,.,TRBJ2-2,TRBV11-3
CASSVGLAGGRVLTDTQYF,TGTGCCAGCAGCGTGGGACTAGCGGGAGGGAGGGTTTTGACAGATACGCAGTATTTT,once,TRBD2,TRBJ2-3,TRBV9
CAWGSGGTGAYRQYF,TGTGCCTGGGGAAGCGGGGGGACAGGGGCCTACCGGCAGTACTTC,.,.,TRBJ2-7,TRBV30
CASSSSGRQTQPQHF,TGTGCCAGCAGTTCGTCGGGTCGACAAACTCAGCCCCAGCATTTT,.,.,TRBJ1-5,TRBV27
CASSHATGLDYGYTF,TGTGCCAGCAGCCATGCGACAGGGCTAGACTATGGCTACACCTTC,few,TRBD1,TRBJ1-2,TRBV9
CACPGLAGYNEQFF,TGTGCCTGTCCGGGACTAGCAGGTTACAATGAGCAGTTCTTC,.,TRBD2,TRBJ2-1,TRBV30
CASSIQGSSEQFF,TGTGCCAGTAGTATTCAGGGCTCAAGTGAGCAGTTCTTC,.,.,TRBJ2-1,TRBV19
CASSSGPFDTIYF,TGCGCCAGCAGCTCGGGACCCTTCGACACCATATATTTT,.,.,TRBJ1-3,TRBV5-1
CASSHRGLAGGHEQFF,TGTGCCAGTAGCCATAGGGGACTAGCGGGGGGTCATGAGCAGTTCTTC,.,TRBD2,TRBJ2-1,TRBV19
CASSAGQGAEGYTF,TGCGCCAGCAGCGCGGGACAGGGGGCTGAGGGCTACACCTTC,.,TRBD1,TRBJ1-2,TRBV5-1
CASSPDGRETQYF,TGTGCCAGCAGCCCCGATGGGAGGGAGACCCAGTACTTC,.,.,TRBJ2-5,TRBV7-9
CASSFGTPYGYTF,TGTGCCAGCAGCTTCGGGACACCTTATGGCTACACCTTC,.,.,TRBJ1-2,TRBV6-1
CAWKGLAGEQFF,TGTGCCTGGAAAGGACTAGCGGGGGAGCAGTTCTTC,.,TRBD2,TRBJ2-1,TRBV30
CASSKGRGSFVNTEAFF,TGTGCCAGTAGTAAGGGAAGGGGGTCCTTCGTTAACACTGAAGCTTTCTTT,.,.,TRBJ1-1,TRBV19
CASREVGGQETQYF,TGTGCCAGCAGGGAGGTAGGGGGGCAAGAGACCCAGTACTTC,.,.,TRBJ2-5,TRBV27
CSAGRQAGAFF,TGCAGTGCTGGACGTCAGGCAGGAGCTTTCTTT,.,.,TRBJ1-1,TRBV20-1
CASSFRETQYF,TGTGCCAGCAGCTTTCGGGAGACCCAGTACTTC,.,.,TRBJ2-5,TRBV7-2